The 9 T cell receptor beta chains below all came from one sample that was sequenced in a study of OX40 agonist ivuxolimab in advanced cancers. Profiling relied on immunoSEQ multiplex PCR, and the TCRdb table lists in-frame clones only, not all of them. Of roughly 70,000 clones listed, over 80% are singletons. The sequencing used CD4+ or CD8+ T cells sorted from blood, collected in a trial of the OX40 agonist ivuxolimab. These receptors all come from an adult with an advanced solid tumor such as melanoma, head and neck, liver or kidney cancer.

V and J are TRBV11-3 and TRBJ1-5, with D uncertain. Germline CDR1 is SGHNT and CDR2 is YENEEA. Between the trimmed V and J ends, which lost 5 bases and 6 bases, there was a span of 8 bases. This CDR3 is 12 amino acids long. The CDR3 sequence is CASSIGSQPQHF. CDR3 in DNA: TGTGCCAGCAGCATAGGCAGTCAGCCCCAGCATTTT.

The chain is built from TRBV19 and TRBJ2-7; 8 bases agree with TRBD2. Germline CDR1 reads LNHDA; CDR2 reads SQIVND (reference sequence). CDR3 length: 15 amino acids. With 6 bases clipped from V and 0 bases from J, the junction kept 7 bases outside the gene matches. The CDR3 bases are TGTGCCAGTAGCCTTAAGAGCGGGAGCTCCTACGAGCAGTACTTC. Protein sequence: CASSLKSGSSYEQYF. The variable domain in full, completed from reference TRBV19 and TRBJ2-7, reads DGGITQSPKYLFRKEGQNVTLSCEQNLNHDAMYWYRQDPGQGLRLIYYSQIVNDFQKGDIAEGYSVSREKKESFPLTVTSAQKNPTAFYLCASSLKSGSSYEQYFGPGTRLTVT.

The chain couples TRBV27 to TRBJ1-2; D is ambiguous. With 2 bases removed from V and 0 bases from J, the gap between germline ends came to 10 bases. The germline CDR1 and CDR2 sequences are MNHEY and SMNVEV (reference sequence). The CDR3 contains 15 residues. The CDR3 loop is CASSLNRLANYGYTF. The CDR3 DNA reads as TGTGCCAGCAGTTTAAACAGACTTGCTAACTATGGCTACACCTTC.

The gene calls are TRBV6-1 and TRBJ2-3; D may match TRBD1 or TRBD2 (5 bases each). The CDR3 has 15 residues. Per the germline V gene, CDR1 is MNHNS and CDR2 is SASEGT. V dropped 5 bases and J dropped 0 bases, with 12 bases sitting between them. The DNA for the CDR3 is TGTGCCAGCAGTAGAATGGGGGTTAGCACAGATACGCAGTATTTT. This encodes CASSRMGVSTDTQYF.

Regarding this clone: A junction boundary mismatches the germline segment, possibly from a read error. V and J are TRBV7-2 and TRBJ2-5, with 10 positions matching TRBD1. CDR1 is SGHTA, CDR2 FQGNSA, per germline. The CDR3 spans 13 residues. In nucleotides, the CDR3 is TGTGCCAGCAGTTTTACTCCGGGACAGGGGCCGGACTTC. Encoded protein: CASSFTPGQGPDF.

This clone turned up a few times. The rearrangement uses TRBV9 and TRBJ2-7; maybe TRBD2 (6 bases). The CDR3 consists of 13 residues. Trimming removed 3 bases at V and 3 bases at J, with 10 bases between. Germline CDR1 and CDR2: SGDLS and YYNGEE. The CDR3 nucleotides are TGTGCCAGCAGCGGCGGGACGCTCTACGAGCAGTACTTC. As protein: CASSGGTLYEQYF.

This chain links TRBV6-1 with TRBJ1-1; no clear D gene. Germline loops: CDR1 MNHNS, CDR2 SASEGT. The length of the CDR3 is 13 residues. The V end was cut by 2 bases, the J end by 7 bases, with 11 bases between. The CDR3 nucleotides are TGTGCCAGCAGTGAATCAGGAGTATATGAAGCTTTCTTT. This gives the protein CASSESGVYEAFF.

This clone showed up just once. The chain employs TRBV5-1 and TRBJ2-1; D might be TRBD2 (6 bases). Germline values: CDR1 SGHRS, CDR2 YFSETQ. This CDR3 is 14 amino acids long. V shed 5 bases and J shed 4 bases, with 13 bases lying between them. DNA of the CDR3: TGCGCCAGCAGGTCGACTAGGGATTACAATGAGCAGTTCTTC. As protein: CASRSTRDYNEQFF.

The CDR3 protein is CASSVPVLEQFF. The DNA of the CDR3 is TGTGCCAGCAGTGTTCCAGTACTTGAGCAGTTCTTC. The rearrangement uses TRBV6-1 and TRBJ2-1; D gene unclear. The CDR3 totals 12 residues. The V and J ends lost 4 bases and 9 bases respectively, with 10 bases between them. Germline CDR1 MNHNS, CDR2 SASEGT.